This TCR beta chain was captured in a study of cytomegalovirus exposure and HLA in healthy donors (dated by TCRdb to the late 2010s). Context from the whole study: The 700 or so repertoires of the first cohort and the approximately 110 validation repertoires were produced on the same platform, according to a later analysis. To predict cytomegalovirus infection status, the study combined high-throughput TCR immunosequencing, statistical association of individual TCRs with disease status, and machine learning. The study aimed to test whether signatures of past pathogen exposure could be identified by cataloging public T cell receptors. A separate validation cohort of roughly 120 different subjects was used in addition to the 666-subject first cohort. The paper's findings and limits, for the study overall: According to the authors, the approach could potentially be generalized to other disease states and immunological phenotypes. In vitro tests confirmed that a few of the cytomegalovirus-associated TCR beta chains recognize cytomegalovirus antigens. The classifier was reported to diagnose cytomegalovirus status with high specificity and sensitivity in both the original cohort and the validation cohort. A later analysis found that TCRs clustered in the first cohort also tended to co-occur in the 130 or so validation repertoires, with approximately 93% of cluster scores above 0. The validation cohort had no HLA typing available for a later analysis, so co-occurrence within that cohort was assessed over all 130 or so repertoires. The study listed 150 to 200 TCR beta chains as associated with cytomegalovirus. Most TCR sequences were seen in very few donors, while some public TCRs were found in many individuals.

With regard to this clone: Its antigen is unknown. Per-nucleotide qualities are absent, and no much larger clonotype sits a single base away.

The library came from the immunoSEQ multiplex PCR assay. The paper's processing steps were these. A statistical classification framework was built to diagnose cytomegalovirus status from the catalog of TCR beta chain sequences. TCRdb limited this immuneACCESS table to in-frame rearrangements with V and J called. A share of clones is missing; checked studies link under half to unresolved V genes, and the rest is unexplained. The V and J calls and the clone size are those of that table, but D and trimming were determined from the DNA. Here the sample has fewer than 200,000 clones; 85% occur a single time. 15% to 20% of the sample lies in the top ten. The donors were included in the validation cohort of some 120 subjects, a group kept apart from the roughly 690-subject first cohort. Trimming at the junction amounts to 0 bases on V and 4 bases on J, and the germline ends lie 14 bases apart. CDR1 and CDR2 are drawn from the germline V gene: SGHRS, YFSETQ. CDR3 length: 16 amino acids, cysteine to phenylalanine. Only CDR3 DNA is held: 48 bases, read in frame from base 1.

Sequencing was done on a sample of PBMCs. The origin of this receptor is a man aged 18 to 30 in good health and CMV-seropositive. The chain was built from TRBV5-1 and TRBJ1-3; tentative D gene TRBD1, with 5 bases matching. In nucleotides, the sequence is TGCGCCAGCAGCTTGGGTGTGACAGCTTTAGGAAACACCATATATTTT. This encodes CASSLGVTALGNTIYF.